This TCR beta chain comes out of a study of cytomegalovirus exposure and HLA in healthy donors (dated by TCRdb to about 2017). Context from the whole study: According to a later analysis, the 120 or so validation repertoires were produced on the same platform as the 600 to 850 repertoires of the first cohort. The study aimed to test whether signatures of past pathogen exposure could be identified by cataloging public T cell receptors. High-throughput TCR immunosequencing, statistical association of individual TCRs with disease status, and machine learning were combined to predict cytomegalovirus infection status. Along with the roughly 670-subject first cohort, a separate validation cohort of roughly 110 different subjects was used. Study-wide conclusions, independent of this receptor: All 120 repertoires were used to score co-occurrence in the validation cohort in a later analysis, because that analysis had no HLA typing for the cohort. The classifier was reported to diagnose cytomegalovirus status with high specificity and sensitivity in both the original and validation cohorts. In the study, around 150 TCR beta chains were listed as associated with cytomegalovirus. It was suggested by the authors that the approach could potentially be generalized to other disease states and immunological phenotypes. In vitro tests confirmed that a few of the cytomegalovirus-associated TCR beta chains recognize cytomegalovirus antigens. Subsequent analysis determined that TCRs grouped into clusters in the first cohort also showed a tendency toward co-occurrence across the roughly 110 validation repertoires, and approximately 94% of cluster scores exceeded 0. While some public TCRs were present in many individuals, most TCR sequences turned up only very rarely across donors.

Library preparation employed the immunoSEQ multiplex PCR assay. The study's own analysis went as follows. To diagnose cytomegalovirus status from the catalog of TCR beta chain sequences, a statistical classification framework was built. This is the immuneACCESS table as TCRdb keeps it, with only in-frame sequences that have V and J called. A part of the clones is gone; compared with another copy, unresolved V genes explain less than half, and the rest is unexplained. The V and J calls and clone size come from that table; D and trimming were worked out from the DNA. The sample data list about 200,000 clones, and approximately 82% of these were observed just once. The leading ten clones occupy roughly 5.4% of the sample. Comment on this clone: Its antigen has not been determined. No base qualities exist here, and no much larger clone lies one base off it.

The donors were included in the validation cohort of 90 to 150 subjects, a group kept apart from the roughly 700-subject first cohort. The CDR3 holds 17 amino acids from the cysteine to the phenylalanine. The sequence is cut down to CDR3 DNA, 51 bases in frame from base 1. Trimming removed 4 bases from V and 0 bases from J, leaving 16 bases between the germline ends. The germline V gene encodes CDR1 MGHDK and CDR2 SYGVNS. The receptor comes from a young woman in good health and CMV-seronegative. Sequencing was done on a sample of PBMCs. The chain joins TRBV25-1 to TRBJ2-1; the D gene cannot be resolved reliably. DNA sequence: TGTGCCAGCAGTGGAGAGGTGGCCTCGAGCTCCTACAATGAGCAGTTCTTC. This encodes CASSGEVASSSYNEQFF.